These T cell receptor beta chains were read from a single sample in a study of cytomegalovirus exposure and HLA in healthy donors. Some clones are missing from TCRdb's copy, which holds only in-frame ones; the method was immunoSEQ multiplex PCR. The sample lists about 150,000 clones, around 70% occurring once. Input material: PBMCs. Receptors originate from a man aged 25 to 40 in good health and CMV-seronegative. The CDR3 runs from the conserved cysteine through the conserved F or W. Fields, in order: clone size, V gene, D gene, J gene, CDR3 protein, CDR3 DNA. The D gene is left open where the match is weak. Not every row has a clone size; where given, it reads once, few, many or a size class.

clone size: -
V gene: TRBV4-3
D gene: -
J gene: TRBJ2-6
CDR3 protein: CASSRDFSSGANVLTF
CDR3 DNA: TGCGCCAGCAGCCGGGACTTTAGCTCTGGGGCCAACGTCCTGACTTTC

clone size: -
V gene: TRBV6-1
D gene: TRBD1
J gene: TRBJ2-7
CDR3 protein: CASSPPGTGEEQYF
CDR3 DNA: TGTGCCAGCAGTCCCCCCGGGACAGGGGAAGAGCAGTACTTC

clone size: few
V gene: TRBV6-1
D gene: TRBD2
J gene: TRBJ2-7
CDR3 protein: CASKRGSYEQYF
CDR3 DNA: TGTGCCAGCAAGCGGGGATCCTACGAGCAGTACTTC

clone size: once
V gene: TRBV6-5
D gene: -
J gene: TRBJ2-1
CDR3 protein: CASSEQAAYNEQFF
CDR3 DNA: TGTGCCAGCAGCGAACAGGCAGCCTACAATGAGCAGTTCTTC

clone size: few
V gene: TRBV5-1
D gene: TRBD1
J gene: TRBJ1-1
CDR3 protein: CASSYSTGEGAEAFF
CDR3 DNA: TGCGCCAGCAGCTACTCTACAGGGGAAGGGGCTGAAGCTTTCTTT

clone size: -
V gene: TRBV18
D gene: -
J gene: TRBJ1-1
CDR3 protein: CASSPKANTEAFF
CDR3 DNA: TGTGCCAGCTCACCCAAAGCGAACACTGAAGCTTTCTTT

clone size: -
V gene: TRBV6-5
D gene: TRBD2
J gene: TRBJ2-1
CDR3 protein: CASSYSLLAGNNEQFF
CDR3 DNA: TGTGCCAGCAGTTACTCGTTACTAGCGGGGAACAATGAGCAGTTCTTC

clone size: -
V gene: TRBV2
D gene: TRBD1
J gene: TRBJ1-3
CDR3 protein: CASSASGRGSGNTIYF
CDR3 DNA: TGTGCCAGCAGTGCTTCTGGCAGGGGGAGTGGAAACACCATATATTTT

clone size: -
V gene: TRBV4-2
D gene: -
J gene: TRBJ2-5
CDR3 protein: CASSQDRDKTQYF
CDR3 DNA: TGTGCCAGCAGCCAAGACAGGGATAAGACCCAGTACTTC

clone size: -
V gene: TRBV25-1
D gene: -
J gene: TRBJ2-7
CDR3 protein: CASSDRGYEQYF
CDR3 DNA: TGTGCCAGCAGTGACCGGGGGTACGAGCAGTACTTC

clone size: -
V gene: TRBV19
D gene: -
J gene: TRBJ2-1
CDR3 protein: CASSRGQNSYNEQFF
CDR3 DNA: TGTGCCAGTAGTAGAGGTCAGAATTCCTACAATGAGCAGTTCTTC

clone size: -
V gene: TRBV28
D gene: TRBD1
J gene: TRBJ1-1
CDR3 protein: CASSLGGTGVEAFF
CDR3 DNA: TGTGCCAGCAGTTTAGGAGGGACAGGAGTTGAAGCTTTCTTT

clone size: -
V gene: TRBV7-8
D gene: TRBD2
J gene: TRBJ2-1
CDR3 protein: CASSFLLEGGGEQFF
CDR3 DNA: TGTGCCAGCAGCTTTTTATTGGAAGGCGGGGGTGAGCAGTTCTTC

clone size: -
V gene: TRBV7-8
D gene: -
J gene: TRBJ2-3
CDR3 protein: CASSSRGDIRDTQYF
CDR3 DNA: TGTGCCAGCAGCTCCCGGGGGGACATCAGGGATACGCAGTATTTT

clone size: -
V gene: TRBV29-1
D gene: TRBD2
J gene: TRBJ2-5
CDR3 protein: CSAVWDYSQETQYF
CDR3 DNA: TGCAGCGCAGTTTGGGACTACTCTCAAGAGACCCAGTACTTC

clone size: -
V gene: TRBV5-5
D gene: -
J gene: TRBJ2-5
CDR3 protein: CASSLVAGRETQYF
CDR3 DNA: TGTGCCAGCAGCTTGGTGGCAGGGAGGGAGACCCAGTACTTC

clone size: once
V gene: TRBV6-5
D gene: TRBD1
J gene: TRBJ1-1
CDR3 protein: CASRNQGQDTEAFF
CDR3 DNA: TGTGCCAGCAGAAATCAGGGACAGGACACTGAAGCTTTCTTT

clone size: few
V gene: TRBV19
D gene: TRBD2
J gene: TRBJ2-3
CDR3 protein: CASSKVSGGIDTQYF
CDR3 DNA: TGTGCCAGTAGTAAGGTTAGCGGGGGAATAGATACGCAGTATTTT

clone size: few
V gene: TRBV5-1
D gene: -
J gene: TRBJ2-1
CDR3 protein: CASSLWGNDEQFF
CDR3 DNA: TGCGCCAGCAGCTTGTGGGGCAATGATGAGCAGTTCTTC

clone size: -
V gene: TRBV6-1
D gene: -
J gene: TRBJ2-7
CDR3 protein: CASSERDGGSYEQYF
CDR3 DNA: TGTGCCAGCAGTGAACGGGATGGCGGTTCCTACGAGCAGTACTTC

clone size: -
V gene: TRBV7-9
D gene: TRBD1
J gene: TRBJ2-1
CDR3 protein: CASSPQGAYNEQFF
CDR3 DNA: TGTGCCAGCAGCCCCCAGGGGGCTTACAATGAGCAGTTCTTC

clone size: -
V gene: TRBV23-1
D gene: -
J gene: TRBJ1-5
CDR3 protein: CASSRKGPGYGNQPQHF
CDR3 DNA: TGCGCCAGCAGCCGAAAGGGCCCAGGGTATGGCAATCAGCCCCAGCATTTT

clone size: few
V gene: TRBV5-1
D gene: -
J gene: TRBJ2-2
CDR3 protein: CASTSTGELFF
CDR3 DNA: TGCGCCAGCACTTCTACCGGGGAGCTGTTTTTT

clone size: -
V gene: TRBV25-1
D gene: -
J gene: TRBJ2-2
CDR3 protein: CASRGRGGLSGELFF
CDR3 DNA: TGTGCCAGCAGGGGGAGAGGAGGGCTCTCCGGGGAGCTGTTTTTT

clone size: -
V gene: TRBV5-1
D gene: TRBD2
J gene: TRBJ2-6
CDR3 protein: CASSLGGTSGAGANVLTF
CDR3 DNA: TGCGCCAGCAGCTTGGGGGGGACTAGCGGGGCTGGGGCCAACGTCCTGACTTTC

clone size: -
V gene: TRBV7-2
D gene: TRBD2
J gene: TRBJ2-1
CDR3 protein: CASSQRTSGGQPVIF
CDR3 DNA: TGTGCCAGCAGCCAGAGGACTAGCGGGGGCCAACCCGTGATCTTC

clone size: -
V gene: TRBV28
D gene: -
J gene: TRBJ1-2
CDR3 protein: CASSGHRDGYTF
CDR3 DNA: TGTGCCAGCAGTGGACACCGTGATGGCTACACCTTC

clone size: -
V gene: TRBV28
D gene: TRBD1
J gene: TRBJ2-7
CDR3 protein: CASRNPGQGLYEQYF
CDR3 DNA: TGTGCCAGCAGAAACCCGGGACAGGGGCTATACGAGCAGTACTTC

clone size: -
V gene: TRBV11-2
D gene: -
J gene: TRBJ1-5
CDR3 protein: CASSLGEGPNQPQHF
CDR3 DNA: TGTGCCAGCAGCCTAGGGGAGGGCCCCAATCAGCCCCAGCATTTT

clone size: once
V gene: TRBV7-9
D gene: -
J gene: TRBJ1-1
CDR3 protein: CASSLGRRLNTEAFF
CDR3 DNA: TGTGCCAGCAGCTTAGGGCGGAGGCTGAACACTGAAGCTTTCTTT

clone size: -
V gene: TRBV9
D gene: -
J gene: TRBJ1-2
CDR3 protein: CASSPHTGSNYGYTF
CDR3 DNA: TGTGCCAGCAGCCCCCACACAGGCTCTAACTATGGCTACACCTTC

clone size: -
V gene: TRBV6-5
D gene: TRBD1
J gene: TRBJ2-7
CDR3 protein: CASKPGQDSYEQYF
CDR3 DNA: TGTGCCAGCAAACCAGGACAGGATTCCTACGAGCAGTACTTC

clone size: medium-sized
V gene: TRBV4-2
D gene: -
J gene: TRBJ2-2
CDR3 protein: CASSQGQDTGELFF
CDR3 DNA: TGTGCCAGCAGCCAAGGACAGGACACCGGGGAGCTGTTTTTT

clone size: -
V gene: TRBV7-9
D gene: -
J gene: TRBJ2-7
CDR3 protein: CASSLLVEEWTAGHEQYF
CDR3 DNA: TGTGCCAGCAGCTTACTTGTAGAGGAGTGGACCGCGGGCCACGAGCAGTACTTC

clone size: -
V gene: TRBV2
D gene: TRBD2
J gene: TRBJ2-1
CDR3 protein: CASSVASGGNEQFF
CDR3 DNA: TGTGCCAGCAGTGTGGCTAGCGGGGGTAATGAGCAGTTCTTC

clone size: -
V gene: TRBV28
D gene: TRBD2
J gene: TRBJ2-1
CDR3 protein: CASREGAGGPGEQFF
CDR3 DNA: TGTGCCAGCAGAGAGGGGGCGGGGGGGCCAGGAGAGCAGTTCTTC